The clone carrying this TCR beta chain showed up just once. CDR1 and CDR2 (germline): SGHAT, FQNNGV. Trimming cost V 2 bases and J 1 base, with 11 bases left between them. The CDR3 is 15 amino acids. Per the authors' pipeline: Amplified reference gene primers provided the basis for estimating nucleated cell counts. Clones were sequenced by immunoSEQ multiplex PCR, and TCRdb holds only the in-frame ones, with some missing. V, J and clone size are taken as reported in that table, and D and trimming were inferred from the DNA itself. This sample yields approximately 330,000 clones, of which just over 85% are seen a single time; approximately 4.4% belongs to the top ten. This record belongs to a study of blood T cell repertoires in COVID-19. Study context: Specimens from acute and convalescent COVID-19 originated in the United States, Italy and Spain.

The sequenced material came from PBMCs or T cells enriched from blood (not recorded which). The chain employs TRBV11-2 and TRBJ1-1; D remains unclear. The sequence came from a woman between 40 and 50 years old with acute COVID-19. The CDR3 nucleotides are TGTGCCAGCAGCTTATCCCCAGCGCCGAACACTGAAGCTTTCTTT. This gives the protein CASSLSPAPNTEAFF.